This section outlines one T cell receptor (beta chain) sequence together with its context. It has no known antigen specificity. Per-base qualities were not stored, and no clone one base away is much larger. The cohort consisted of approximately 670 healthy bone marrow donors. At the time of sampling, all cohort members were nominally healthy, though unrecorded immune exposures were likely present. The donor was CMV seropositive and was included in the group of 289 seropositive cohort members. A peripheral blood sample was collected from each donor, and TCR beta sequencing was performed on peripheral blood mononuclear cells. Genomic DNA was extracted from the blood cell samples with the Qiagen DNeasy Blood Extraction Kit. Libraries were prepared through the immunoSEQ multiplex PCR assay. For the multiplex PCR, a mixture combining 60 forward primers for TCR Vbeta segments and 13 reverse primers for TCR Jbeta segments was used. The CDR3 region of rearranged TCR beta genes was amplified from genomic DNA by a multiplex PCR assay. Amplified TCR beta libraries were sequenced as 87-base-pair reads on the Illumina HiSeq System. The published analysis was carried out like this. Across the 700 or so repertoires, a later analysis counted tens of millions of unique TCR beta chains, some 11 million of which were shared by at least two donors. To remove PCR and sequencing errors, raw reads were error-corrected and collapsed into unique sequences using a nearest-neighbor algorithm that merged closely related sequences. V, D and J gene segments were assigned by aligning CDR3 sequences to IMGT reference sequences. For a sequence to be retained, a match of at least six nucleotides to both a V gene segment and a J gene segment was required. A rearrangement counted as productive if the CDR3 had no stop codons and remained in frame with V and J, and every other rearrangement counted as non-productive. Following IMGT convention, CDR3 was defined as the stretch from the second conserved V-encoded cysteine to the conserved J-encoded phenylalanine. The earlier analysis of more than 450 of the donors excluded sequences that lacked an unambiguous match to a single V gene segment. An earlier analysis of roughly 590 of the donors called V segments functional above 56.7% productive rearrangements and segregating when the between-donor standard deviation exceeded 5%. A statistical classification framework was built to diagnose cytomegalovirus status from the catalog of TCR beta chain sequences. V and J gene assignment, in a later analysis, came from comparing TCR nucleotide sequences with IMGT/GENE-DB human TR gene sequences. Using the TCRdist pipeline, a later analysis assigned CDR3 sequences along with most-parsimonious VDJ recombination scenarios. In a later analysis, each TCR beta chain was defined by its CDR3 amino acid sequence together with its V-gene family, and reads without a unique V-gene family were excluded. A later analysis removed several hundred highly shared, low-generation-probability nucleotide sequences to deal with suspected cross-contamination and a sequencing artifact. For each public chain, a later analysis derived a clonal expansion index from normalized ranks of inferred template counts within each repertoire. Generation probabilities in a later analysis came from a VDJ recombination model fitted to out-of-frame rearrangements, and those results were checked against IGoR. In a later analysis, hypergeometric tests were used to score TCR-TCR, TCR-HLA and TCR-CMV co-occurrence, with a repertoire-size bias correction applied to TCR pairs. To estimate false discovery rates, a later analysis permuted the HLA or CMV assignments 20 times. In a later analysis, co-occurring TCRs were grouped with DBSCAN, and TCRdist sequence similarity was added when clustering was performed within HLA-allele-positive subsets. Repertoires with fewer than 30,000 or more than 120,000 public chains, plus five repertoires with anomalous nucleotide sharing, were excluded from co-occurrence clustering. TCRdb mirrors the immuneACCESS table, restricted to in-frame sequences. Some clones are absent from its copies; in checked studies, under half trace to an unresolved V gene, and the reason for the others is unknown. V, J and clone size derive from that table, while D and trimming were established from the DNA sequence. The sample data list tens of thousands of clones, and approximately 79% of these were observed just once. 9% to 13% of the sample comes from the top ten.

The record originates from a study of cytomegalovirus exposure and HLA in healthy donors (TCRdb year 2017). About the investigation overall: According to an earlier analysis of 587 of the donors, some 180 million T cells yielded 90 million to 130 million unique TCR beta sequences and about 300 Gb of sequence data. On average, roughly 240,000 unique TCR beta nucleotide sequences were sequenced per donor among roughly 430 genotyped donors of the cohort, with roughly 18% of those sequences being non-productive. Because of strong linkage in the cohort, roughly five DR-DQ haplotypes were treated as single units for association and clustering. The study aimed to test whether cataloging public T cell receptors could reveal signatures of past pathogen exposure. In addition to the first cohort of 650 to 750 subjects, a separate validation cohort of approximately 110 different subjects was used. Typing coverage varied by locus: roughly 629-640 donors for A, B, C, DRB1 and DQB1; 522 for DQA1; around 610 for DPA1; roughly 450 for DPB1. Class I and class II HLA loci were covered by the typing at four-digit resolution. A later genetic analysis took genome-wide SNP genotypes for about three fifths of the 666 donors and used that subset as a discovery cohort. Using immunosequencing, the study profiled T cell repertoires from 666 subjects and related those repertoires to cytomegalovirus serostatus. In an earlier analysis of about 590 of the donors, high-throughput TCR beta sequencing was used to judge whether each TCR beta V gene segment behaved as functional or pseudogenic. A later analysis re-examined previously published TCR beta repertoires from 610 or so donors and added high-resolution HLA genotyping to investigate patterns of TCR occurrence. Roughly 300 gigabases of sequencing data and 70 million to 100 million unique TCR sequences were included in an early release covering about 700 HLA-typed donors. All discovery cohort repertoires had been generated using a single sequencing platform. To predict cytomegalovirus infection status, the study combined high-throughput TCR immunosequencing, statistical association of individual TCRs with disease status, and machine learning. Rather than drawing on any new phenotypic data, the later analysis identified candidate immune exposures from TCR beta sequences and the way those sequences occurred across donors. Of the roughly 400 genotyped donors, around 81% fell in the genetic ancestry cluster associated with self-reported Caucasian donors. Alongside the repertoire data, information on donor age, sex, ethnicity and CMV serostatus was compiled. The investigation overall reported the following: According to the authors, the approach could potentially be generalized to other disease states and immunological phenotypes. Cytomegalovirus status was reported to be diagnosed by the classifier with high specificity and sensitivity in both the original and validation cohorts. Most CMV-associated TCR beta chains appeared to be HLA-restricted in a later analysis, and the HLA associations seemed to be driven largely by CMV exposure. Some IMGT-functional V segments, including TRBV6-2 and TRBV6-3, could not be distinguished by the 87-base-pair reads and were therefore excluded. About 17 rarely observed V segments, including chromosome 9 orphons, were excluded from the earlier analysis of a few hundred of the donors because counts were too low. A further reported finding was that TCR beta sequences accurately predicted the HLA-A and HLA-B alleles for most subjects in the first cohort. Strong co-occurrence of HLA alleles, especially DR and DQ, made assigning TCR associations to individual alleles difficult. A total of fewer than 200 TCR beta chains were listed by the study as associated with cytomegalovirus. A few of the identified cytomegalovirus-associated TCR beta chains were confirmed in vitro to be specific for cytomegalovirus antigens. HLA typing was unavailable for some donors at each locus, so association tests used only the typed subset. Only TCR beta chains were sequenced in this cohort, and the absence of alpha or paired-chain data limited detectable features. A later analysis reported that several top co-occurrence clusters appeared linked to parvovirus B19, influenza, CMV and Epstein-Barr virus. In an earlier analysis of approximately 590 of the donors, most TCR beta V segments appeared in productive rearrangements about 87% or about 30% of the time, broadly matching IMGT annotations. Linkage disequilibrium might explain the correlated functional status among segregating V segments, but an unknown experimental factor could not be ruled out. An association between a missense DCLRE1C variant and V-gene and J-gene trimming of TCR beta chains was found in a later genetic analysis and replicated in an independent cohort. The only immune exposure information available for the cohort was CMV serostatus. Presence/absence analyses assumed roughly uniform sequencing depth across donors, an assumption that may not hold. A later genetic analysis reported fewer N-insertions in productive TCRs among donors in an Asian-associated ancestry cluster than the roughly 650-donor mean. A later analysis found that HLA-associated TCR beta chains were more clonally expanded and had lower generation probabilities than equally common non-associated chains. In a later analysis, some 18,000 TCR beta sequences were associated with specific HLA alleles at a false discovery rate of 0.05. In a later analysis, TCR association rates were found to vary across HLA loci, with the most associated TCRs seen for DRB1 alleles and the fewest for HLA-C alleles. A cluster of highly shared sequence variants was judged likely to be a technical artifact of the sequencing pipeline. Most TCR sequences were seen in very few donors, while some public TCRs were found in many individuals.

CDR1 and CDR2 were assigned from the germline V gene (reference sequence) as LNHDA and SQIVND. V and J are trimmed by 4 bases and 2 bases, and the gene matches miss 3 bases of the junction. Spanning cysteine to phenylalanine, the CDR3 consists of 15 amino acids. The entry retains the CDR3 DNA only, 45 bases that are in frame from base 1. This chain is built from TRBV19 and TRBJ2-3; TRBD2 matches 10 bases in the middle. The sample consisted of PBMCs. This sequence originates from a woman aged 40 to 55 in good health and CMV-seropositive. The nucleotide sequence is given as TGTGCCAGTAGTACCACTAGCGGGACCACAGATACGCAGTATTTT. This gives the protein CASSTTSGTTDTQYF.